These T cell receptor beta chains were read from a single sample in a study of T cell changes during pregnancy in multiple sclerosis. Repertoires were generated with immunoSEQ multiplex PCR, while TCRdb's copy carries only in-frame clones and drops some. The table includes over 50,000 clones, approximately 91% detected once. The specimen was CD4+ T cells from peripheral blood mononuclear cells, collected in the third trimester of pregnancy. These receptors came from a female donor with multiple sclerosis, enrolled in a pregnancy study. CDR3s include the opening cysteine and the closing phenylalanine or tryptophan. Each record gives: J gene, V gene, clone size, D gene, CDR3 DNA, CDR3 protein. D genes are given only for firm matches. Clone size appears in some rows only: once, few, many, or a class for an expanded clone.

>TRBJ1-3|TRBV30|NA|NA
TGTGCCTGGAGTGTTGGGGGGGTTCTTACTGGAAACACCATATATTTT
CAWSVGGVLTGNTIYF
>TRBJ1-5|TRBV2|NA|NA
TGTGCCAGCAGTGATCGCAGGGTGGGTCAGCCCCAGCATTTT
CASSDRRVGQPQHF
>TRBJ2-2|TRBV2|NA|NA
TGTGCCAGCAGTGCAGGGGAAGGCACCGGGGAGCTGTTTTTT
CASSAGEGTGELFF
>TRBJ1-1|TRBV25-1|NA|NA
TGTGCCAGCAGTGAAGGGGGCTACGAAGCTTTCTTT
CASSEGGYEAFF
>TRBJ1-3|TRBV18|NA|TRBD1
TGTGCCAGCTCACTGCTGGCGACAGGGGCTGGAAACACCATATATTTT
CASSLLATGAGNTIYF
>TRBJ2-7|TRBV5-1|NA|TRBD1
TGCGCCAGCAGCTTGGAAACAGGGGCTAACCACGAGCAGTACTTC
CASSLETGANHEQYF
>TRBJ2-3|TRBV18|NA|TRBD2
TGTGCCAGCTCACCACCAGTTCTACTAGCGGGATCAGATACGCAGTATTTT
CASSPPVLLAGSDTQYF
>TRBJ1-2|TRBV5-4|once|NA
TGTGCCAGCAGCTTCAGGGAAGCTAACTATGGCTACACCTTC
CASSFREANYGYTF
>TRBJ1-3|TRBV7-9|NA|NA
TGTGCCAGCAGCTCCCGAGGCCCATCTGGAAACACCATATATTTT
CASSSRGPSGNTIYF
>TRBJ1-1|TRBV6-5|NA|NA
TGTGCCAGCAGTTACGCTGGTCGGGCTACAGGGGCTTTCTTT
CASSYAGRATGAFF
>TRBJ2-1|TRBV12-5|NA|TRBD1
TGTGCTAGTGGCCCATCACAGGGGGTCCCAGGTGGGGCCTACAATGAGCAGTTCTTC
CASGPSQGVPGGAYNEQFF
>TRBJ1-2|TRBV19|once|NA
TGTGCCAGTAGTATACAGGGTCCCTTGAACTATGGCTACACCTTC
CASSIQGPLNYGYTF
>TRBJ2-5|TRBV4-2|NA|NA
TGTGCCAGCAGCCAAGGACCTCAGTCGGGGGAGACCCAGTACTTC
CASSQGPQSGETQYF
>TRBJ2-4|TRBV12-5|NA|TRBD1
TGTGCTAGTGGTTCAGGGGGAGCCAAAAACATTCAGTACTTC
CASGSGGAKNIQYF
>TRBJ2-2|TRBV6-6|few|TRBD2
TGTGCCAGCAGTCCAAGACTAGCGGGGGTTACCGGGGAGCTGTTTTTT
CASSPRLAGVTGELFF
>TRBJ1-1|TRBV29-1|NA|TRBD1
TGCAGCGTCGAACCTCCGGGACAGGGTCGAACGGGAGCTTTCTTT
CSVEPPGQGRTGAFF
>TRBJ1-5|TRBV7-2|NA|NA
TGTGCCAGCAGCTTAGAATACAGATTTCAGCCCCAGCATTTT
CASSLEYRFQPQHF
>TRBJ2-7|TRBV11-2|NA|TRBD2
TGTGCCAGCAGCCCCCTTCGGCGGGAGAGCTCCTACGAGCAGTACTTC
CASSPLRRESSYEQYF
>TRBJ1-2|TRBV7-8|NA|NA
TGTGCCAGCAGCTTAAGGGGAGGGCAGACCTATGGCTACACCTTC
CASSLRGGQTYGYTF
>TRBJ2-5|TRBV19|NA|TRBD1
TGTGCCAGTAGTTCGGGACAGGGCGGGGCGGGAGAGACCCAGTACTTC
CASSSGQGGAGETQYF
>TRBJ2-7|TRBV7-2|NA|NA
TGTGCCAGCAGCTTAGGAGGTCTCCCAACCTACGAGCAGTACTTC
CASSLGGLPTYEQYF
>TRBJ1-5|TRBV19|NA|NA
TGTGCCAGCGGAGTGCGCCGGGTAAATCAGCCCCAGCATTTT
CASGVRRVNQPQHF
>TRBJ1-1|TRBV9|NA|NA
TGTGCCAGCAGCGCCAGACAGAACACTGAAGCTTTCTTT
CASSARQNTEAFF
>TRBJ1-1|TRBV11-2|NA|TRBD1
TGTGCCAGCAGGATTTTTGGACAGGGGAACACTGAAGCTTTCTTT
CASRIFGQGNTEAFF
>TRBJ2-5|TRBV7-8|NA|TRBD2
TGTGCCAGCAGCTTCTTAGCGGGGATTGGAGAGACCCAGTACTTC
CASSFLAGIGETQYF
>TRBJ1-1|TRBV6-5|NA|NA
TGTGCCAGCAGTTACTCAGCACGGACTGAAGCTTTCTTT
CASSYSARTEAFF
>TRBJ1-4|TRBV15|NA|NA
TGTGCCACCAGCAGAGATCTCGGTTCGGAACTGTTTTTT
CATSRDLGSELFF